This T cell receptor (beta chain) originates from a study of blood T cell repertoires in COVID-19. Study context: COVID-19 samples from acute and convalescent phases originated in the United States, Italy and Spain.

The assay was immunoSEQ multiplex PCR, and TCRdb's table has in-frame clones only and misses some. Of around 250,000 clones detected, 90% appear once; the ten largest clones hold about 2%. Trimming shortened V by 2 bases and J by 7 bases, and 18 bases separated the two germline ends. This CDR3 comprises 16 residues. CDR1 is MNHEY, CDR2 SVGAGI, per germline. The sample comprised peripheral blood. The clonotype comes from a woman aged 60-75 years with COVID-19, enrolled during active disease. This rearrangement joins TRBV6-5 to TRBJ2-1, with D perhaps TRBD2 (5 bases). This chain's CDR3 is CASSYRTSLGKNEQFF. DNA for the CDR3: TGTGCCAGCAGTTACCGTACTAGTCTTGGGAAGAATGAGCAGTTCTTC.